This TCR beta chain was identified during a study of radiation and T cells in renal cell carcinoma. Looking at the study overall: Nephrectomy followed 15 Gy stereotactic body radiation by 4 weeks. Study-wide findings and caveats: Top tumor clonotypes rose in blood 2 weeks post-radiation, then contracted.

Worth noting for this clone: The antigen is undetermined.

Time point defined: blood 2 weeks post-SBRT. As for treatment: 15 Gy SBRT to primary tumor, nephrectomy 4 weeks later. The tumor was a clear cell renal cell carcinoma. The table came from immunoSEQ multiplex PCR; TCRdb's copy has only in-frame clones and leaves some out. The sample lists about 150,000 clones, about 87% occurring once. Germline CDR1 reads SEHNR; CDR2 reads FQNEAQ (reference sequence). The V end was cut by 1 base, the J end by 8 bases, with 11 bases between. This CDR3 is built from 14 residues. The input for sequencing was blood, taken from a patient whose treatment included radiotherapy and nephrectomy. The chain joins TRBV7-9 to TRBJ1-4, with D possibly matching TRBD1 (6 bases). The TCR comes from a woman aged 50 to 60 with renal cell carcinoma. This chain's CDR3 is CASSLGRGEEKLFF. The CDR3 nucleotides are TGTGCCAGCAGCTTAGGCAGGGGTGAGGAAAAACTGTTTTTT.